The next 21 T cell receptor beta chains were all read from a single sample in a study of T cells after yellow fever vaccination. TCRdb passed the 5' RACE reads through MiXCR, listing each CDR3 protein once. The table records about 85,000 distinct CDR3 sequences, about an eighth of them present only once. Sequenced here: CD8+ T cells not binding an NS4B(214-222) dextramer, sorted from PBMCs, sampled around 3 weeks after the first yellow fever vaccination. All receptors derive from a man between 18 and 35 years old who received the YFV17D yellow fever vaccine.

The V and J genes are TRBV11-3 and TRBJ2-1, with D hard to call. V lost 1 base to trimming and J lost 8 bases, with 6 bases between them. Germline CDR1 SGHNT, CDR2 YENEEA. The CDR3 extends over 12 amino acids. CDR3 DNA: TGTGCCAGCAGCTTAGGTAGTTATGAGCAGTTCTTC. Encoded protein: CASSLGSYEQFF.

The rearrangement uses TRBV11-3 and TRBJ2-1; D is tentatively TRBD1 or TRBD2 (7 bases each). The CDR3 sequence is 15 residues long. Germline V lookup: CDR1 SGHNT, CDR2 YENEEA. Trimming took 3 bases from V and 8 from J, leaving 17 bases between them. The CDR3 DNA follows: TGTGCCAGCAGCTTGAGGGAGGGACAGACAGATGAGCAGTTCTTC. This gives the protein CASSLREGQTDEQFF.

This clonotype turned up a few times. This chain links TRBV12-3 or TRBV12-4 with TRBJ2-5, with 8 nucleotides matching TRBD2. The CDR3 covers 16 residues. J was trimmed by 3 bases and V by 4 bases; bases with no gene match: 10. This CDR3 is CASSYGDGGEEETQYF. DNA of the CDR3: TGTGCCAGCAGTTACGGAGACGGGGGGGAAGAAGAGACCCAGTACTTC.

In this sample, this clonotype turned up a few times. The CDR3 spells CASSQTTGTLHYGYTF. CDR3 nucleotide sequence: TGCGCCAGCAGCCAAACTACCGGGACGCTGCACTATGGCTACACCTTC. The rearrangement uses TRBV4-1 and TRBJ1-2; the D gene is possibly TRBD1 (5 bases). Trimming cost V 2 bases and J 3 bases, with 16 bases left between them. Germline V gene lookup returns CDR1 MGHRA and CDR2 YSYEKL. This CDR3 comprises 16 residues.

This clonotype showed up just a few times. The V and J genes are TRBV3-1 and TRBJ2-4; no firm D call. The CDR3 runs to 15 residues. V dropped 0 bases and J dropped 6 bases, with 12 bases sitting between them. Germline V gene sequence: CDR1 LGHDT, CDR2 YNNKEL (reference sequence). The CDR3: CASSQDYGLGNIQYF. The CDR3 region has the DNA TGTGCCAGCAGCCAAGATTATGGGTTAGGAAACATTCAGTACTTC.

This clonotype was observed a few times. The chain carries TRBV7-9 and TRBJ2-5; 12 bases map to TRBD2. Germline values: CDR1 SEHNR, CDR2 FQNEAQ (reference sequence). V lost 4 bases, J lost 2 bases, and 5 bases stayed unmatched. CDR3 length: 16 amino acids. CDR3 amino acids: CASSSTLAGGQETQYF. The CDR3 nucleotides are TGTGCCAGCAGCTCAACTCTAGCGGGGGGGCAAGAGACCCAGTACTTC.

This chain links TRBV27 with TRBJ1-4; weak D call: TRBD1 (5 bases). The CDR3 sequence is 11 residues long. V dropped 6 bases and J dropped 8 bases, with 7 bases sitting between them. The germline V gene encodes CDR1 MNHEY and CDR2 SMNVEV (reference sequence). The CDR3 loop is CASRGEEKLFF. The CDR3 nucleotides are TGTGCCAGCAGGGGGGAGGAAAAACTGTTTTTT.

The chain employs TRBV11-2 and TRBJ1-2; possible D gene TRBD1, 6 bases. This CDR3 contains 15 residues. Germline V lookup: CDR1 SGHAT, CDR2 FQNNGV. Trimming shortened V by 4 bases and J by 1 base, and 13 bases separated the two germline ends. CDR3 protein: CASSSLDSLNYGYTF. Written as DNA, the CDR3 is TGTGCCAGCAGCTCGCTGGACAGCCTTAACTATGGCTACACCTTC.

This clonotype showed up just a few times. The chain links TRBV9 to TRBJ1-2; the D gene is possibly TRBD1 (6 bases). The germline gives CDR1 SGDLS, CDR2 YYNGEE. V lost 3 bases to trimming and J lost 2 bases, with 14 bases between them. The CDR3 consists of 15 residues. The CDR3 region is CASSADTGPNYGYTF. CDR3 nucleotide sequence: TGTGCCAGCAGCGCCGACACAGGGCCCAACTATGGCTACACCTTC.

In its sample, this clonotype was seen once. Here the CDR3 reads CASSRASTDYEQYF. The CDR3 DNA reads as TGTGCCAGCAGTAGAGCGAGTACTGACTACGAGCAGTACTTC. The V call is TRBV7-2, the J call TRBJ2-7; D gene uncertain. Trimming removed 6 bases from V and 3 bases from J, with 15 bases in between. In germline, CDR1 is SGHTA, CDR2 FQGNSA. CDR3 length: 14 residues.

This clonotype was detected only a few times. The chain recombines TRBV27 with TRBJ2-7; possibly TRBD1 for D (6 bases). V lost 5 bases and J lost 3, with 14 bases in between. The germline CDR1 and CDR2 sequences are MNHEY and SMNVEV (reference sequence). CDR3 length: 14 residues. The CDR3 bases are TGTGCCAGCAGTCCCCGACAGGATTTCTACGAGCAGTACGTC. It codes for CASSPRQDFYEQYV.

Here the CDR3 reads CASSLLGLANEQFF. The CDR3 nucleotides read TGTGCCAGCAGTTTGTTGGGACTAGCCAATGAGCAGTTCTTC. The chain links TRBV12-3 or TRBV12-4 to TRBJ2-1; the match to TRBD2 covers 9 bases. Trimming at V came to 3 bases and at J to 6 bases, leaving 3 bases not matched to a gene. The CDR3 runs to 14 residues.

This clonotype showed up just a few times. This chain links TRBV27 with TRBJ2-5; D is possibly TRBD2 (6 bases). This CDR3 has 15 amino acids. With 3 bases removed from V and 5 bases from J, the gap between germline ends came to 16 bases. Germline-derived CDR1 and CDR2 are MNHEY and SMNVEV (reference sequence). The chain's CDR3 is CASSFRQGLEETQYF. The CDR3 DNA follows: TGTGCCAGCAGTTTCAGGCAGGGACTGGAGGAGACCCAGTACTTC.

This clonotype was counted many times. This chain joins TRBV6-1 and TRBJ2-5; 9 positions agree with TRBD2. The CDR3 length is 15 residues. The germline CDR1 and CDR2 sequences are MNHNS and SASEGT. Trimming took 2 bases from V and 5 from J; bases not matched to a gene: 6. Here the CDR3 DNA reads TGTGCCAGCAGTGAAACGGCGGGGGGGCCTGAGACCCAGTACTTC. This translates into CASSETAGGPETQYF.

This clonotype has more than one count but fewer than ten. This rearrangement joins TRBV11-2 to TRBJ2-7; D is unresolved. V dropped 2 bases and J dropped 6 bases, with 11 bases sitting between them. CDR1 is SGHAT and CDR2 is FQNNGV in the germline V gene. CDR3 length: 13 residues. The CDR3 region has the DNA TGTGCCAGCAGCTTAAGGGTGGCCCCCGAGCAGTACTTC. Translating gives CASSLRVAPEQYF.

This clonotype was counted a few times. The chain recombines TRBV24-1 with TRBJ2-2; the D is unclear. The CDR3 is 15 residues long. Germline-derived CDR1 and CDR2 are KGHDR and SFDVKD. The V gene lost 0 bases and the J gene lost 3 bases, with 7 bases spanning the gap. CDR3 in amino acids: CATSDLDDYTGELFF. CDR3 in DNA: TGTGCCACCAGTGATTTGGATGACTACACCGGGGAGCTGTTTTTT.

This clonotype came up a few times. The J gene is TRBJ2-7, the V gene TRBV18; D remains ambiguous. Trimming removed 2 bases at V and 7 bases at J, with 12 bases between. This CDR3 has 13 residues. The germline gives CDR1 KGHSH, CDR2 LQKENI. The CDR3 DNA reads TGTGCCAGCTCACCATTGCAGGTGGAGGAGCAGTACTTC. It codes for CASSPLQVEEQYF.

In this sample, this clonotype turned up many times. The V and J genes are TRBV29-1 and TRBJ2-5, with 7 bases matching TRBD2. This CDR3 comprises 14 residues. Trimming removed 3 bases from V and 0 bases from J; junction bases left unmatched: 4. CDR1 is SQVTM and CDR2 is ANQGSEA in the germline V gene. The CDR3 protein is CSVEPGRDQETQYF. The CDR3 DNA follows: TGCAGCGTTGAGCCGGGGAGGGACCAAGAGACCCAGTACTTC.

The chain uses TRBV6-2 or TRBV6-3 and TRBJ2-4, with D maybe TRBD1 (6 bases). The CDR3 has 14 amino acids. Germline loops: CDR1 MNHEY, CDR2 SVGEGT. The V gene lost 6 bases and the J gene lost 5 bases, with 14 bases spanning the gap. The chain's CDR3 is CASSLTGSQNIQYF. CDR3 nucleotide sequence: TGTGCCAGCAGCCTAACAGGGTCGCAAAACATTCAGTACTTC.

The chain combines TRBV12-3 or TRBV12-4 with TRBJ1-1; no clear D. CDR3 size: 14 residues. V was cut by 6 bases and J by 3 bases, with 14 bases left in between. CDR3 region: CASSTPRLDTEAFF. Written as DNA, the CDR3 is TGTGCCAGCAGCACCCCCCGGTTAGACACTGAAGCTTTCTTT.

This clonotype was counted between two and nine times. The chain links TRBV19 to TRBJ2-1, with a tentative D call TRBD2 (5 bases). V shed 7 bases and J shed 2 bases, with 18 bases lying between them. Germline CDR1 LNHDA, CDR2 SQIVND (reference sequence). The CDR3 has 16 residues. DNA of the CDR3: TGTGCCAGTAAGCAGGAGGCCAAGGGTGCCTACAATGAGCAGTTCTTC. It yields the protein CASKQEAKGAYNEQFF.